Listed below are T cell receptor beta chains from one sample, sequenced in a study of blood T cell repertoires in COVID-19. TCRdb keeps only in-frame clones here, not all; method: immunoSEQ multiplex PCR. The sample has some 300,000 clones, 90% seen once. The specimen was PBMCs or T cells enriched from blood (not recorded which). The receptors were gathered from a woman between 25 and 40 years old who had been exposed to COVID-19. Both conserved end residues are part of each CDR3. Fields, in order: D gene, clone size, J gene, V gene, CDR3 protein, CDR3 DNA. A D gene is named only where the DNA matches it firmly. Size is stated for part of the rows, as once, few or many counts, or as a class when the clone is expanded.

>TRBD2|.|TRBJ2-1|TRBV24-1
CAIRTSGGRTYNEQFF
TGTGCCATCAGGACTAGCGGGGGGCGGACCTACAATGAGCAGTTCTTC
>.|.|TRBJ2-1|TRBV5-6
CASSPTGYGVQFF
TGTGCCAGCAGCCCGACGGGTTATGGTGTGCAGTTCTTC
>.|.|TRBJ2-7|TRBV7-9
CASSLGAGPYEQYF
TGTGCCAGCAGCTTAGGGGCAGGGCCCTACGAGCAGTACTTC
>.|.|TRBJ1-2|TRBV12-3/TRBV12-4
CASSTGTSYGYTF
TGTGCCAGCAGCACCGGGACTTCCTATGGCTACACCTTC
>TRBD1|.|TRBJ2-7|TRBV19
CASSRRTGGYGEQYF
TGTGCCAGTAGTAGACGGACAGGGGGGTACGGCGAGCAGTACTTC
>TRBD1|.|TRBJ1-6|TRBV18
CASSPRTGWSSYNSPLHF
TGTGCCAGCTCACCCAGGACAGGGTGGTCCTCCTATAATTCACCCCTCCACTTT
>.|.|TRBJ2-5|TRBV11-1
CASSPRTAILKETQYF
TGTGCCAGCAGCCCGCGGACTGCTATCTTGAAAGAGACCCAGTACTTC
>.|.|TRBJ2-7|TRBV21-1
CASNGGDNHEQYF
TGTGCCAGCAATGGGGGGGACAACCACGAGCAGTACTTC
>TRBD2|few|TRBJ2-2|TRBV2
CASSPGTRPTGELFF
TGTGCCAGCAGCCCCGGGACTAGGCCCACCGGGGAGCTGTTTTTT
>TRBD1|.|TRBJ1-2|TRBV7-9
CASSRTGGSYGYTF
TGTGCCAGCAGCCGGACAGGGGGCAGCTATGGCTACACCTTC
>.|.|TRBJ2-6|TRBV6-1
CASSEPGLISGANVLTF
TGTGCCAGCAGTGAACCGGGACTTATCTCTGGGGCCAACGTCCTGACTTTC
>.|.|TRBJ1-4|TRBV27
CASSYLGGSGEKLFF
TGTGCCAGCAGTTATCTAGGGGGTTCGGGTGAAAAACTGTTTTTT
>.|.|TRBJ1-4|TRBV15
CATSREGSSEKLFF
TGTGCCACCAGCAGAGAGGGCAGTTCTGAAAAACTGTTTTTT
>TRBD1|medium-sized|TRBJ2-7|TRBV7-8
CASSVGQAYEQYF
TGTGCCAGCAGCGTGGGACAGGCGTACGAGCAGTACTTC
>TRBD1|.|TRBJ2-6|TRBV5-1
CASRVYRGTGANVLTF
TGCGCCAGCAGAGTTTACAGGGGGACTGGGGCCAACGTCCTGACTTTC
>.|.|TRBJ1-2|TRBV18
CASSQDEVGADYGYTF
TGTGCCAGCTCCCAGGACGAGGTGGGGGCCGACTATGGCTACACCTTC
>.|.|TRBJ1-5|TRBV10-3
CAISVESDQPQHF
TGTGCCATCAGTGTGGAGAGCGATCAGCCCCAGCATTTT
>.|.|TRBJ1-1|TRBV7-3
CASSFMGGTEAFF
TGTGCCAGCAGCTTTATGGGGGGAACTGAAGCTTTCTTT
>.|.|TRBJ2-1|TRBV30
CAWSRGAGSLQEQFF
TGTGCCTGGAGTCGAGGGGCGGGGTCCCTACAAGAGCAGTTCTTC
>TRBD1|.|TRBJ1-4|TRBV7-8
CASSPGQEGNEKLFF
TGTGCCAGCAGTCCAGGACAGGAAGGAAATGAAAAACTGTTTTTT
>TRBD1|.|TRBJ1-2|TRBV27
CASSFGTGTTNYGYTF
TGTGCCAGCAGTTTTGGGACAGGCACGACGAACTATGGCTACACCTTC
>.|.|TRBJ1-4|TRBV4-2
CASSQDRRENEKLFF
TGTGCCAGCAGCCAAGATCGTCGAGAGAATGAAAAACTGTTTTTT
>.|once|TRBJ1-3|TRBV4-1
CASSPETGGGRGPRNTIYF
TGCGCCAGCAGCCCCGAAACCGGGGGGGGACGGGGACCGAGAAACACCATATATTTT
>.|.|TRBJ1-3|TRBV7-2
CASSLGPRAGNTIYF
TGTGCCAGCAGCTTAGGGCCCAGGGCTGGAAACACCATATATTTT
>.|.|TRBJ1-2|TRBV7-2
CASSHGEANYGYTF
TGTGCCAGCAGCCACGGCGAGGCTAACTATGGCTACACCTTC
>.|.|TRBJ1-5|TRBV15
CATSRALGPQHF
TGTGCCACCAGCAGAGCTCTAGGGCCCCAGCATTTT
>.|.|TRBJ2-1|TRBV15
CATSRDGQGTVGNEQFF
TGTGCCACCAGCAGAGATGGTCAGGGCACTGTGGGCAATGAGCAGTTCTTC
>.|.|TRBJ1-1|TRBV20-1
CSASFGHMNTEAFF
TGCAGTGCTAGTTTCGGACACATGAACACTGAAGCTTTCTTT
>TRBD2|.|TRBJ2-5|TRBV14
CASSQGLADQETQYF
TGTGCCAGCAGCCAAGGACTAGCGGACCAAGAGACCCAGTACTTC
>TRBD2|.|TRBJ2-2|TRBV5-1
CASSFIIRTSGTGAGELFF
TGCGCCAGCAGCTTCATTATAAGGACTAGCGGAACCGGGGCCGGGGAGCTGTTTTTT
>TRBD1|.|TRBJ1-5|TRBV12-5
CASKAQGGNQPQHF
TGTGCTAGTAAGGCACAGGGGGGCAATCAGCCCCAGCATTTT
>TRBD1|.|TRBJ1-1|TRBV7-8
CASSLVPADRDDTEAFF
TGTGCCAGCAGCTTAGTCCCTGCGGACAGGGACGACACTGAAGCTTTCTTT
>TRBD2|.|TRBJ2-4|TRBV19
CASSIVSSGGLGYIQYF
TGTGCCAGTAGTATAGTGTCTAGCGGGGGCCTCGGGTACATTCAGTACTTC
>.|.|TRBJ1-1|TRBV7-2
CASSLGVTWSTEAFF
TGTGCCAGCAGCTTAGGGGTCACATGGAGCACTGAAGCTTTCTTT
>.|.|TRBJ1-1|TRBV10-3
CAIRDSMNTEAFF
TGTGCCATCAGGGACAGCATGAACACTGAAGCTTTCTTT
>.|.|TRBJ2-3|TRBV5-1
CASSLVLAALADTQYF
TGCGCCAGCAGCTTGGTCCTAGCAGCTCTCGCAGATACGCAGTATTTT
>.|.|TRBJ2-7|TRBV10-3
CAISEGGHSYEQYF
TGTGCCATCAGTGAAGGGGGACACTCCTACGAGCAGTACTTC
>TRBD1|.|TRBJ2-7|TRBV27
CASSFSNPGTGGFYEQYF
TGTGCCAGCAGTTTTTCTAATCCCGGGACAGGGGGCTTCTACGAGCAGTACTTC
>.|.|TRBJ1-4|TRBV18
CASSPIEGPNEKLFF
TGTGCCAGCTCACCAATCGAGGGTCCCAATGAAAAACTGTTTTTT
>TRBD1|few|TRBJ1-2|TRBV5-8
CASSLPGQAAYTF
TGTGCCAGCAGCCTCCCGGGACAGGCCGCCTACACCTTC
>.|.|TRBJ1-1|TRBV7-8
CASSLGGAEAFF
TGTGCCAGCAGTTTAGGGGGGGCTGAAGCTTTCTTT
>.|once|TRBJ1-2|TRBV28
CASSSSGSGYGYTF
TGTGCCAGCAGCAGCAGCGGCTCTGGTTATGGCTACACCTTC
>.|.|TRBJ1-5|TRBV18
CASSENTGHNNQPQHF
TGTGCCAGCTCAGAGAATACCGGACACAACAATCAGCCCCAGCATTTT